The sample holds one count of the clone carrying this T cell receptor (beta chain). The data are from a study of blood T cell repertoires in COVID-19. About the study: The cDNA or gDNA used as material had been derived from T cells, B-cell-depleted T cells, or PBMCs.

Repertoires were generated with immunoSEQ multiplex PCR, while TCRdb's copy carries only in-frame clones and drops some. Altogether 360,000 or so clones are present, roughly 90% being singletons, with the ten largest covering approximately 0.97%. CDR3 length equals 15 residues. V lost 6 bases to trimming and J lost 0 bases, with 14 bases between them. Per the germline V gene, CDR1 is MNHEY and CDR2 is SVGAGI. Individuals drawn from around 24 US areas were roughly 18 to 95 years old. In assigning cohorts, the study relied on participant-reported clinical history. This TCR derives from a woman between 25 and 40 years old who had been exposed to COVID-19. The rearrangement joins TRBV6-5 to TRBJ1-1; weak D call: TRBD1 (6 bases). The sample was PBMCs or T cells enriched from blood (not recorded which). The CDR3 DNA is TGTGCCAGCAGGGCGACAGGAACTATGAACACTGAAGCTTTCTTT. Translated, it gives CASRATGTMNTEAFF.